This T cell receptor beta chain stems from a study of blood T cell repertoires in COVID-19 (TCRdb year 2020). A note on the overall study: Samples covering the acute and convalescent phases of COVID-19 were provided by collaborators in the United States, Italy and Spain. The prospective study material was composed of cDNA or gDNA derived from T cells, B-cell-depleted T cells, or PBMCs. Subjects who had been exposed to COVID-19, were actively infected with it, or had recovered from it provided the deeply sampled blood TCRbeta repertoires that made up the dataset. A freely available public database, intended as a resource for researchers studying the immune response to SARS-CoV-2, is where the repertoires were released. Samples were obtained from the ongoing ImmuneRACE study (first 160 participants) and from 1,000 to 1,500 subjects provided by 6 global collaborators. Nearly every sample came with metadata listing a de-identified subject ID, COVID-19 status, age in years and sex. Where HLA class I and class II types were available, the types were taken from metadata supplied by the sample provider, not from assay-based typing. The research as a whole found: The quantity of clinical and demographic metadata differed by source and by participant and was supplied without curation.

Collaborating institutions collected whole blood in K2EDTA tubes following their own protocols. For TCRbeta analysis, collaborators shipped samples in one of three forms: frozen whole blood, isolated PBMCs, or DNA extracted from either of those sample types. Details on this clone: What this receptor recognizes is not known. Per-nucleotide qualities are absent, and no much larger clonotype sits a single base away.

Germline trimming amounts to 3 bases on V and 4 bases on J, with 5 as the count of junction bases outside the gene matches. The CDR3 runs 14 residues from the cysteine to the phenylalanine. CDR3 DNA only is kept here, 42 bases in frame from base 1. The germline V gene gives CDR1 as SGHVS and CDR2 as FQNEAQ. The immunoSEQ Assay, a bias-controlled multiplex PCR, was used to amplify TCRbeta CDR3 regions from genomic DNA. Turning to the authors' computational methods: Within the assay, amplification of reference gene primers was used to estimate how many nucleated cells each sample contained. Sequence reads were collapsed and filtered to measure the absolute abundance of every unique TCRbeta CDR3 rearrangement. For each sample, productive Simpson clonality was calculated by taking the square root of Simpson's diversity index across productive rearrangements. TCRdb retrieved this table from immuneACCESS and kept in-frame rearrangements only. Not all clones are present; in checked studies, unresolved V genes account for under half, and no reason is known for the remainder. V and J calls plus clone size are reproduced from that table; the DNA served to infer D and trimming. Present in this sample are about 150,000 clones, about 80% of which were seen just once. The biggest ten clones account for under 2.5% of the sample.

The sample consisted of peripheral blood. The sequence is built from TRBV7-8 and TRBJ2-5; the central 7 bases match TRBD1. The TCR sequence derives from a woman aged 80 or over with acute or convalescent COVID-19. The CDR3 amino acid sequence is: CASSFRGLGETQYF. The nucleotide sequence is given as TGTGCCAGCAGCTTTAGGGGGCTAGGAGAGACCCAGTACTTC.